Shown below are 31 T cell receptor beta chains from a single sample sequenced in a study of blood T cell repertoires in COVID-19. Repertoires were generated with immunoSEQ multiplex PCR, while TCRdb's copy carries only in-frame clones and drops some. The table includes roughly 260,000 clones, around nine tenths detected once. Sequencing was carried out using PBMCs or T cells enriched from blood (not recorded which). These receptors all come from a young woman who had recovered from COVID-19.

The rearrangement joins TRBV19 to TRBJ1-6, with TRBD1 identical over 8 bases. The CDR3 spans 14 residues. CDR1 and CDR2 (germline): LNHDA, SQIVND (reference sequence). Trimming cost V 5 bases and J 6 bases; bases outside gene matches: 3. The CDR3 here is CASSADRVNSPLHF. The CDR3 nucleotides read TGTGCCAGTAGTGCGGACAGGGTTAATTCACCCCTCCACTTT.

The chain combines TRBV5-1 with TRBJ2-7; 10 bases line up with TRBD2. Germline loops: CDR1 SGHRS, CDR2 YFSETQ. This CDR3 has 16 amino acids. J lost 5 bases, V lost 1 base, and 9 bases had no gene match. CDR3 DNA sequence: TGCGCCAGCAGCTTGTGGGCTAGCGGGAGTTATGACGAGCAGTACTTC. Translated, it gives CASSLWASGSYDEQYF. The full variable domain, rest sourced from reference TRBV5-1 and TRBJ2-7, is KAGVTQTPRYLIKTRGQQVTLSCSPISGHRSVSWYQQTPGQGLQFLFEYFSETQRNKGNFPGRFSGRQFSNSRSEMNVSTLELGDSALYLCASSLWASGSYDEQYFGPGTRLTVT.

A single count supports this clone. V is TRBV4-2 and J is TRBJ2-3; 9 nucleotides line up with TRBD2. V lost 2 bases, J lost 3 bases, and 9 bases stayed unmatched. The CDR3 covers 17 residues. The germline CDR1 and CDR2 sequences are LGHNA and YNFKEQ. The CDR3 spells CASSQQPGLAGTDTQYF. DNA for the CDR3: TGTGCCAGCAGCCAACAACCGGGACTAGCAGGAACAGATACGCAGTATTTT.

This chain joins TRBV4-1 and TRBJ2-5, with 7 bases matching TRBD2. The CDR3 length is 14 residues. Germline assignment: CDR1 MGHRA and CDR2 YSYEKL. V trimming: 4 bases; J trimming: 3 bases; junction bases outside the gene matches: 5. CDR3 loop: CASSPPSGEETQYF. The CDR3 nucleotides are TGCGCCAGCAGCCCCCCCAGCGGGGAAGAGACCCAGTACTTC.

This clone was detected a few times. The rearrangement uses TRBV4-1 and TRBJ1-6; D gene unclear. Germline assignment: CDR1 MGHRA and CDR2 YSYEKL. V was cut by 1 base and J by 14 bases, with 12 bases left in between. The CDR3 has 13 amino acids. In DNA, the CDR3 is TGCGCCAGCAGCCAAGTGGCAGGACTGGCCCTCCACTTT. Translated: CASSQVAGLALHF.

In DNA, the CDR3 is TGTGCCAGCAGCCAAGTTCCAGGGACAGACGCTTTCTTT. Translated, it gives CASSQVPGTDAFF. This chain uses TRBV3-1 (or the pseudogene TRBV3-2) with TRBJ1-1; 7 bases match TRBD1. There are 13 residues in the CDR3. With V trimmed by 1 base and J by 11 bases, 7 bases remained unmatched. CDR1 is LGHDT, CDR2 YNNKEL, per germline (reference sequence).

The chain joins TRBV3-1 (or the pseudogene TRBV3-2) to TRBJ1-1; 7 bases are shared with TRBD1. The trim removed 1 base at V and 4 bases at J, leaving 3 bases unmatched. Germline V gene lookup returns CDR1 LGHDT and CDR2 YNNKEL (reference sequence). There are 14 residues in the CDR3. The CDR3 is CASSQVAGGTEAFF. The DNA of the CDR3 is TGTGCCAGCAGCCAAGTTGCAGGGGGCACTGAAGCTTTCTTT.

The CDR3 region has the DNA TGTGCCAGCAGCGTCCTGACTAGCAGCGAGCAGTACTTC. Translated, it gives CASSVLTSSEQYF. The rearrangement links TRBV9 to TRBJ2-7; 7 nucleotides match TRBD2. V lost 2 bases, J lost 6 bases, and 5 bases stayed unmatched. The CDR3 has 13 residues. Germline V CDR1 and CDR2: SGDLS, YYNGEE.

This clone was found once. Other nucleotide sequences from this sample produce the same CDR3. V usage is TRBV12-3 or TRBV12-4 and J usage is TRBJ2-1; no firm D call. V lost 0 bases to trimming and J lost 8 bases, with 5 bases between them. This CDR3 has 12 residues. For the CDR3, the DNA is TGTGCCAGCAGTTTAGCTCGGGATGAGCAGTTCTTC. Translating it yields CASSLARDEQFF.

CDR3 region: CASSEVDYGYTF. The CDR3 bases are TGTGCCAGCAGCGAGGTAGACTATGGCTACACCTTC. This chain connects TRBV7-9 to TRBJ1-2; D not resolved. Germline V gives CDR1 SEHNR, CDR2 FQNEAQ (reference sequence). V shed 5 bases and J shed 3 bases, with 7 bases lying between them. The CDR3 extends over 12 amino acids.

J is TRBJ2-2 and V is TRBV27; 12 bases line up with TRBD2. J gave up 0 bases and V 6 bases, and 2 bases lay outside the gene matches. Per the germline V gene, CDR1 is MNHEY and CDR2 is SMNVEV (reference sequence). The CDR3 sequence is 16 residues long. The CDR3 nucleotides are TGTGCCAGCAGGAGGACTAGCGGGACGAACACCGGGGAGCTGTTTTTT. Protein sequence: CASRRTSGTNTGELFF.

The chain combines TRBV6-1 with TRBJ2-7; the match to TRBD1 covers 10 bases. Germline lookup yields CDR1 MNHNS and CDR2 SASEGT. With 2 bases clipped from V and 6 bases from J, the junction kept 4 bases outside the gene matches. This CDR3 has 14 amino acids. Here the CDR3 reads CASSEPGQGREQYF. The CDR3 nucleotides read TGTGCCAGCAGTGAACCGGGACAGGGGCGCGAGCAGTACTTC.

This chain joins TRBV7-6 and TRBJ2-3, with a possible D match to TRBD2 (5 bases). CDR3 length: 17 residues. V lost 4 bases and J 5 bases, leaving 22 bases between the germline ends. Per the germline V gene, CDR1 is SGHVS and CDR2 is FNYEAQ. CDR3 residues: CASSSFPKGEIGDTQYF. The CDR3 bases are TGTGCCAGCAGCTCCTTTCCTAAGGGAGAAATCGGAGATACGCAGTATTTT. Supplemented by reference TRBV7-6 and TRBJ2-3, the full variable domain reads GAGVSQSPRYKVTKRGQDVALRCDPISGHVSLYWYRQALGQGPEFLTYFNYEAQQDKSGLPNDRFSAERPEGSISTLTIQRTEQRDSAMYRCASSSFPKGEIGDTQYFGPGTRLTVL.

As DNA, the CDR3 is TGTGCCAGTAGTAGGCTGGCAGATTTAAACACCGGGGAGCTGTTTTTT. It translates to CASSRLADLNTGELFF. V is TRBV19 and J is TRBJ2-2; D is uncertain. Trimming shortened V by 4 bases and J by 2 bases, and 14 bases separated the two germline ends. The CDR3 has 16 residues. Germline CDR1 and CDR2: LNHDA and SQIVND (reference sequence).

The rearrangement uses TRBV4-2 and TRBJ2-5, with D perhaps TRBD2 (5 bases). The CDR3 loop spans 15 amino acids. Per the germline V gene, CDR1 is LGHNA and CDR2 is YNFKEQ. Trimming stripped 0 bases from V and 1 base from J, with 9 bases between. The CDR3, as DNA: TGTGCCAGCAGCCAAGAGGGAGCGGTCCAAGAGACCCAGTACTTC. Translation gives CASSQEGAVQETQYF.

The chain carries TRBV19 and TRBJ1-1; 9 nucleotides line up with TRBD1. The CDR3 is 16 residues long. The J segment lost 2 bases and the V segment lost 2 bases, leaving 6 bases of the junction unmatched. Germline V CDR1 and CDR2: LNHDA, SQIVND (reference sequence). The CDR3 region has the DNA TGTGCCAGTAGTATACCCAGGGGACAGGGAAACACTGAAGCTTTCTTT. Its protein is CASSIPRGQGNTEAFF.

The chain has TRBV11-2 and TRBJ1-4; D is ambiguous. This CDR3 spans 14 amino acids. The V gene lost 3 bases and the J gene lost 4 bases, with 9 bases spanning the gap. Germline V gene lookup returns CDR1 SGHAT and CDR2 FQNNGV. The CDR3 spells CASSFRHLNEKLFF. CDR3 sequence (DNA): TGTGCCAGCAGCTTTCGACACCTTAATGAAAAACTGTTTTTT.

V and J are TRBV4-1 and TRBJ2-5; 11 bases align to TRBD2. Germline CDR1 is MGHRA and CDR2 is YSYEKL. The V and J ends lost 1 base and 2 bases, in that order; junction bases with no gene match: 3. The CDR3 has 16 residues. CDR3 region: CASSQGGLAVQETQYF. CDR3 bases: TGCGCCAGCAGCCAAGGGGGACTAGCGGTACAAGAGACCCAGTACTTC.

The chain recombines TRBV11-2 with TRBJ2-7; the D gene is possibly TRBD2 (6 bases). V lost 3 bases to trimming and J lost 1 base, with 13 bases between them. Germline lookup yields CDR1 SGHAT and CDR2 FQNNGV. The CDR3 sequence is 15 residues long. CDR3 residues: CASSFRRDGSYEQYF. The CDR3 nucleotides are TGTGCCAGCAGCTTCCGGCGGGATGGGTCCTACGAGCAGTACTTC.

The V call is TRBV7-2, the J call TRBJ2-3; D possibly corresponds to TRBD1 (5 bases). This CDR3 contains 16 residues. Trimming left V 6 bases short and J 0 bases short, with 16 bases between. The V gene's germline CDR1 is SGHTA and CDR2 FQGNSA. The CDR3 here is CASSTGRASSTDTQYF. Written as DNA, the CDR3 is TGTGCCAGCAGTACCGGCAGGGCCTCTAGCACAGATACGCAGTATTTT.

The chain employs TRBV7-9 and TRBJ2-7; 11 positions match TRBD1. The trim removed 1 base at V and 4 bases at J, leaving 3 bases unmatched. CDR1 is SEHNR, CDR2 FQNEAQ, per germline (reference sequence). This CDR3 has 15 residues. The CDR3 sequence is CASSLVGTGGYEQYF. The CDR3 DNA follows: TGTGCCAGCAGCTTAGTAGGGACAGGGGGGTACGAGCAGTACTTC.

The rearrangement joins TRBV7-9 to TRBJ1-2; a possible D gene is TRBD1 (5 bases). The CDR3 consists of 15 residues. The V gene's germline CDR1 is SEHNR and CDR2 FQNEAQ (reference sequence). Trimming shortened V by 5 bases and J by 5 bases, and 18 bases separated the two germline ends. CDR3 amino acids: CASSILRGGDYGYTF. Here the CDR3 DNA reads TGTGCCAGCAGCATCCTCCGGGGAGGGGATTATGGCTACACCTTC.

The CDR3 is CASSQDLSKSGGRDTQYF. CDR3 DNA sequence: TGCGCCAGCAGCCAAGATCTCTCAAAGAGCGGGGGGAGAGATACGCAGTATTTT. The chain combines TRBV4-3 with TRBJ2-3; 9 nucleotides align to TRBD2. V dropped 0 bases and J dropped 5; count of bases not matched to a gene: 12. Germline V lookup: CDR1 LGHNA, CDR2 YSLEER. CDR3 size: 18 residues.

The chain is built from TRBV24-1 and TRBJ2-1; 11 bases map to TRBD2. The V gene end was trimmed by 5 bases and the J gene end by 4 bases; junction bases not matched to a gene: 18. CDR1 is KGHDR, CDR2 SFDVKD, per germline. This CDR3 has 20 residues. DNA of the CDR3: TGTGCCACCAGTGTCGACCCGAGACTAGCGGGAAACACGGGGTACAATGAGCAGTTCTTC. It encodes CATSVDPRLAGNTGYNEQFF.

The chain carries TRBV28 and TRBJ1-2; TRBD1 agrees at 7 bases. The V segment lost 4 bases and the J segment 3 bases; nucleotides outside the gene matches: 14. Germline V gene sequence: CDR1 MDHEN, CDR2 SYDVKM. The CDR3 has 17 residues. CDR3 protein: CASSWAGGKGQYYGYTF. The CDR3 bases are TGTGCCAGCAGTTGGGCGGGAGGAAAGGGACAGTACTATGGCTACACCTTC.

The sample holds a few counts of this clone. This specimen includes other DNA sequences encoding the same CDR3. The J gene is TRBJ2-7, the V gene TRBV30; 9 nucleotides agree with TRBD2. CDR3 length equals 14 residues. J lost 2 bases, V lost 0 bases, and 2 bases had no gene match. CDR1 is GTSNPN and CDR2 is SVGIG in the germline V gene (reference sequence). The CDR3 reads CAWSVLAGAYEQYF. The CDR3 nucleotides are TGTGCCTGGAGTGTACTAGCGGGCGCCTACGAGCAGTACTTC.

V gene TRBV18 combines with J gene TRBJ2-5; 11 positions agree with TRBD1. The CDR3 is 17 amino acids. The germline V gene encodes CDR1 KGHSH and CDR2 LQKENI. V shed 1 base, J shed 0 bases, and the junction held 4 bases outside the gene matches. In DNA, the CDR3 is TGTGCCAGCTCACCACTCCGGGACAGGGGGAACCAAGAGACCCAGTACTTC. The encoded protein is CASSPLRDRGNQETQYF.

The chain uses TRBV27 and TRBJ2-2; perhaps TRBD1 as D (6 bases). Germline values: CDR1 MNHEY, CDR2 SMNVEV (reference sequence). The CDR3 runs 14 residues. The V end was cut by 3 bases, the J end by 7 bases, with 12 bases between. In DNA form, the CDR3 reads TGTGCCAGCAGTTTGCACAGGGACGGCGGGGAGCTGTTTTTT. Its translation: CASSLHRDGGELFF.

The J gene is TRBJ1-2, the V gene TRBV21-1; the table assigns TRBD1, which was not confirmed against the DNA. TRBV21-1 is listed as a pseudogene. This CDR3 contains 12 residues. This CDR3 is CASSKKQGGYTF. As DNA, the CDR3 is TGTGCCAGCAGCAAAAAACAGGGTGGCTACACCTTC.

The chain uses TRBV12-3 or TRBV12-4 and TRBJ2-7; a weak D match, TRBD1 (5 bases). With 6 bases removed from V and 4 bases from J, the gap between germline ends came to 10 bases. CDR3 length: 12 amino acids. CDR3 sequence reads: CASSETDYEQYF. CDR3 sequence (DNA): TGTGCCAGCAGCGAGACAGATTACGAGCAGTACTTC.

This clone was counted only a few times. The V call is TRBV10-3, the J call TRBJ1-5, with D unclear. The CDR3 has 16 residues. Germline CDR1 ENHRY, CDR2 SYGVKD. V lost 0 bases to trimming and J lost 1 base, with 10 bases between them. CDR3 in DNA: TGTGCCATCAGTGAGTCGGAGGGATGGAGCAATCAGCCCCAGCATTTT. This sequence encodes CAISESEGWSNQPQHF.